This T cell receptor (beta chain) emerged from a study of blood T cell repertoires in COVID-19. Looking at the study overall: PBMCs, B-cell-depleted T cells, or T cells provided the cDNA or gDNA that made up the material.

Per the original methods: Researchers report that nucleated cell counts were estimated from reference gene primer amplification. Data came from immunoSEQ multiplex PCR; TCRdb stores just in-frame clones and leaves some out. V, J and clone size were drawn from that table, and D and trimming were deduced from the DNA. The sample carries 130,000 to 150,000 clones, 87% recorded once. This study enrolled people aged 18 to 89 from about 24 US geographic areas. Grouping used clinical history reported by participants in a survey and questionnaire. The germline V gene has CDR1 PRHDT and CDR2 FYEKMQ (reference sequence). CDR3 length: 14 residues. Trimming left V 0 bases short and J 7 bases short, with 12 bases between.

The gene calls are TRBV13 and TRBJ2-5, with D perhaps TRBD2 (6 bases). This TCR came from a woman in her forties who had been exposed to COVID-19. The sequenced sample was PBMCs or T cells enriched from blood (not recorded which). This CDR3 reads CASSLGRGVGTQYF. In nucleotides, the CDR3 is TGTGCCAGCAGCTTAGGCCGCGGGGTCGGGACCCAGTACTTC.